The 20 T cell receptor beta chains presented below share a single source sample, sequenced in a study of a mutant IDH1 vaccine in newly diagnosed glioma (dated by TCRdb to about 2021). Libraries were made using the immunoSEQ multiplex PCR assay. TCRdb mirrors the immuneACCESS table, restricted to in-frame sequences. Some clones are absent from its copies; in checked studies, under half trace to an unresolved V gene, and the reason for the others is unknown. The sample yields roughly 22,000 clones; 82% were counted once. Of the sample, about 3.8% is held by the ten largest clones. No antigen is known for these receptors. The time point label, read with the paper, signifies: week 47, end of study. A 20-mer mutant IDH1 peptide at 300 micrograms in Montanide made up each vaccine dose, which was injected subcutaneously together with topical imiquimod. Specimen: PBMCs, collected from a glioma patient whose treatment included an IDH1 peptide vaccine. Receptors originate from a man in his forties with glioma. Some clones in this sample may be carry-over from other donors' samples.

The sample holds a few counts of this clone. V is TRBV7-3 and J is TRBJ1-1, with D unresolved. V was cut by 5 bases and J by 1 base, with 14 bases left in between. Germline CDR1 is SGHTA and CDR2 is FQGTGA. The CDR3 runs 15 residues. Here the CDR3 reads CASSPGGRTNTEAFF. The CDR3 DNA reads TGTGCCAGCAGCCCTGGCGGACGGACGAACACTGAAGCTTTCTTT.

This chain connects TRBV6-6 to TRBJ2-3, with 8 bases identical to TRBD1. The CDR3 runs 16 residues. CDR1 is MNHNY and CDR2 is SVGAGI in the germline V gene (reference sequence). V gave up 0 bases and J gave up 1 base; unmatched junction bases: 3. The chain's CDR3 is CASSYSSGQGTDTQYF. CDR3 DNA sequence: TGTGCCAGCAGTTACTCTTCGGGACAGGGCACAGATACGCAGTATTTT.

The chain uses TRBV6-5 and TRBJ1-3; 7 nucleotides align to TRBD1. CDR3 length: 14 residues. CDR1 MNHEY and CDR2 SVGAGI come from the germline V gene. J was trimmed by 8 bases and V by 4 bases; bases with no gene match: 8. The CDR3 DNA reads as TGTGCCAGCAGTTCCCCGGGACAGTGGCACACCATATATTTT. Its translation is CASSSPGQWHTIYF.

The CDR3 here is CASSPAPINYGYTF. The CDR3 DNA is TGCGCCAGCAGCCCGGCCCCGATAAACTATGGCTACACCTTC. This rearrangement joins TRBV4-1 to TRBJ1-2; D remains ambiguous. Trimming pared 4 bases from V and 2 bases from J, leaving 11 bases between. Germline V gives CDR1 MGHRA, CDR2 YSYEKL. This CDR3 spans 14 amino acids.

The genes are TRBV19 and TRBJ1-5; D not resolved. Germline V lookup: CDR1 LNHDA, CDR2 SQIVND (reference sequence). There are 14 residues in the CDR3. Between the trimmed V and J ends, which lost 4 bases and 0 bases, there was a span of 7 bases. CDR3 loop: CASSRSNSNQPQHF. The CDR3 DNA follows: TGTGCCAGTAGTAGATCTAATAGCAATCAGCCCCAGCATTTT.

The chain couples TRBV4-3 to TRBJ1-3; D gene unclear. Trimming cost V 2 bases and J 2 bases, with 7 bases left between them. Germline V gene data show CDR1 as LGHNA and CDR2 as YSLEER. This CDR3 is built from 14 residues. The CDR3 DNA is TGCGCCAGCAGCCAAATCCGGACTGGAAACACCATATATTTT. Protein: CASSQIRTGNTIYF.

J is TRBJ2-3 and V is TRBV9, with D perhaps being TRBD1 or TRBD2 (5 bases each). The V end was cut by 4 bases, the J end by 0 bases, with 15 bases between. The CDR3 length is 16 residues. Per the germline V gene, CDR1 is SGDLS and CDR2 is YYNGEE. This CDR3 reads CASSFREGSSTDTQYF. In DNA, the CDR3 is TGTGCCAGCAGCTTCAGAGAGGGGTCTAGCACAGATACGCAGTATTTT.

This clone appeared a few times. The chain uses TRBV4-2 and TRBJ1-4, with no clear D. The CDR3 has 14 amino acids. Germline CDR1 is LGHNA and CDR2 is YNFKEQ. The V and J ends lost 3 bases and 10 bases respectively, with 15 bases between them. CDR3 sequence: CASSQLTAGGKLFF. For the CDR3, the DNA is TGTGCCAGCAGCCAGTTAACGGCGGGTGGAAAACTGTTTTTT.

V is TRBV27 and J is TRBJ2-6; 7 nucleotides line up with TRBD2. This CDR3 is built from 19 residues. From germline, CDR1 is MNHEY and CDR2 SMNVEV (reference sequence). J lost 0 bases, V lost 1 base, and 9 bases had no gene match. CDR3 loop: CASSLLVAGLTSGANVLTF. CDR3 nucleotide sequence: TGTGCCAGCAGTTTATTAGTAGCGGGCCTAACCTCTGGGGCCAACGTCCTGACTTTC.

The CDR3 region has the DNA TGTGCCAGCAGGACGCCGGGGAACTATGGCTACACCTTC. Translating it yields CASRTPGNYGYTF. V and J are TRBV6-5 and TRBJ1-2; D unclear. V shed 6 bases and J shed 2 bases, with 10 bases lying between them. The CDR3 extends over 13 amino acids. Germline lookup yields CDR1 MNHEY and CDR2 SVGAGI.

This chain uses TRBV7-9 with TRBJ2-5, with 8 positions matching TRBD2. The CDR3 has 15 residues. V shed 3 bases, J shed 5 bases, and the junction held 8 bases outside the gene matches. The V gene's germline CDR1 is SEHNR and CDR2 FQNEAQ (reference sequence). CDR3 sequence: CASSLTGGRSETQYF. DNA for the CDR3: TGTGCCAGCAGCTTGACGGGGGGGCGGTCGGAGACCCAGTACTTC.

This clone was detected only a few times. CDR3: CASSTTGAAESPLHF. CDR3 DNA sequence: TGTGCCAGTAGTACGACAGGGGCGGCCGAATCACCCCTCCACTTT. The J gene is TRBJ1-6, the V gene TRBV19; 8 nucleotides align to TRBD1. The V gene end was trimmed by 4 bases and the J gene end by 10 bases; junction bases not matched to a gene: 9. CDR3 length: 15 residues. Germline assignment: CDR1 LNHDA and CDR2 SQIVND (reference sequence).

The V gene is TRBV10-1, the J gene TRBJ2-7, with a tentative D call TRBD1 (5 bases). The CDR3 length is 13 residues. V dropped 5 bases and J dropped 0 bases, with 8 bases sitting between them. Germline V gene lookup returns CDR1 WNHNN and CDR2 SYGVQD (reference sequence). The CDR3 region has the DNA TGCGCCAGCAGTCCAGGGCCCTCCTACGAGCAGTACTTC. Its protein is CASSPGPSYEQYF.

CDR3 residues: CASRRAYSNQPQHF. The CDR3 DNA reads TGTGCCAGCAGACGAGCCTATAGCAATCAGCCCCAGCATTTT. This chain uses TRBV5-5 with TRBJ1-5; D is ambiguous. Deletions cut 5 bases from V and 0 bases from J, with 9 bases between. Germline CDR1 reads SGHKS; CDR2 reads YYEKEE (reference sequence). The CDR3 loop spans 14 amino acids.

Details on this clone: With a much larger clone just one base away, this may be a read error. The genes are TRBV6-6 and TRBJ1-2; TRBD1 might be the D (6 bases). The CDR3 sequence is 12 residues long. V shed 6 bases and J shed 2 bases, with 7 bases lying between them. Germline loops: CDR1 MNHNY, CDR2 SVGAGI (reference sequence). This chain's CDR3 is CASSTGNYGYTF. For the CDR3, the DNA is TGTGCCAGCAGCACAGGGAACTATGGCTACACCTTC.

CDR3 loop: CASGSFLASTDTQYF. The DNA for the CDR3 is TGTGCTAGTGGTTCTTTTCTAGCGAGCACAGATACGCAGTATTTT. The rearrangement links TRBV12-5 to TRBJ2-3; the D gene is possibly TRBD2 (6 bases). This CDR3 spans 15 amino acids. Trimming left V 4 bases short and J 0 bases short, with 11 bases between. In germline, CDR1 is LGHNT, CDR2 FRNRAP.

The chain recombines TRBV19 with TRBJ2-3; the D is unclear. The CDR3 has 13 amino acids. Per germline, CDR1 LNHDA and CDR2 SQIVND (reference sequence). Trimming cost V 4 bases and J 4 bases, with 9 bases left between them. The CDR3 loop is CASSTRTPDTQYF. Here the CDR3 DNA reads TGTGCCAGTAGTACCCGTACCCCAGATACGCAGTATTTT.

The chain uses TRBV19 and TRBJ2-3; TRBD2 agrees at 7 bases. CDR1 and CDR2 (germline): LNHDA, SQIVND (reference sequence). V lost 0 bases, J lost 9 bases, and 15 bases stayed unmatched. CDR3 length: 17 amino acids. CDR3 coding DNA: TGTGCCAGTAGTATAGATGCGCGCGCGGGGGACCCTTCGACGCAGTATTTT. Residues: CASSIDARAGDPSTQYF. The complete variable domain, with remaining parts taken from reference TRBV19 and TRBJ2-3, reads DGGITQSPKYLFRKEGQNVTLSCEQNLNHDAMYWYRQDPGQGLRLIYYSQIVNDFQKGDIAEGYSVSREKKESFPLTVTSAQKNPTAFYLCASSIDARAGDPSTQYFGPGTRLTVL.

This chain links TRBV11-2 with TRBJ1-4, with 10 bases that match TRBD1. Trimming took 4 bases from V and 7 from J; bases not matched to a gene: 9. The V gene's germline CDR1 is SGHAT and CDR2 FQNNGV. The length of the CDR3 is 16 residues. The CDR3 DNA reads as TGTGCCAGCAGCTCGTGGACAGGGGGAAGGGTTGAAAAACTGTTTTTT. Protein: CASSSWTGGRVEKLFF.

The rearrangement uses TRBV4-1 and TRBJ1-1, with TRBD1 matching 7 bases. CDR3 length equals 14 residues. Germline V gives CDR1 MGHRA, CDR2 YSYEKL. J lost 0 bases, V lost 5 bases, and 3 bases had no gene match. The CDR3: CASSFTGVNTEAFF. Here the CDR3 DNA reads TGCGCCAGCAGCTTCACAGGGGTGAACACTGAAGCTTTCTTT.